The sample holds a few counts of the clone carrying this T cell receptor beta chain. Antigen specificity is unknown. The sample comes from a study of T cell repertoires in cytomegalovirus infection. V was cut by 3 bases and J by 5 bases, with 14 bases left in between. The CDR3 length is 14 residues. The V gene's germline CDR1 is MDHEN and CDR2 SYDVKM. In TCRdb, the reads were re-called with MiXCR into one record per CDR3 protein. The data hold tens of thousands of distinct CDR3 sequences, with around 20% observed a single time. The TCR originated in a human donor in good health (CMV status not recorded). Some clones in this sample may be carry-over from other donors' samples. The sequenced sample was CD8+ T cells from cultured PBMCs, obtained from culture after CMV antigen stimulation. J is TRBJ2-7 and V is TRBV28; D gene ambiguous. The DNA of the CDR3 is TGTGCCAGCAGTTTTGAAGGGATTAGCCACGAGCAGTACTTC. Its translation: CASSFEGISHEQYF.